The 6 T cell receptor beta chains in this list originate from one sample, sequenced in a study of cytomegalovirus exposure and HLA in healthy donors. PCR used 60 Vbeta primers and 13 Jbeta primers. Repertoires were generated with immunoSEQ multiplex PCR, while TCRdb's copy carries only in-frame clones and drops some. The data hold some 100,000 clones, with around 78% observed a single time. Material for sequencing was PBMCs. Source of these receptors: a woman between 40 and 55 years old in good health and CMV-seropositive.

CDR3 sequence (DNA): TGTGCCAGCAGCTTCCCATCTGGACAGGGGGCGTATCAGCCCCAGCATTTT. It encodes CASSFPSGQGAYQPQHF. The rearrangement joins TRBV7-2 to TRBJ1-5, with 11 bases lining up with TRBD1. V lost 3 bases to trimming and J lost 5 bases; unmatched junction nucleotides: 9. This CDR3 contains 17 residues. Germline-derived CDR1 and CDR2 are SGHTA and FQGNSA.

This chain links TRBV19 with TRBJ1-1, with 7 bases that match TRBD1. The CDR3 has 17 residues. The ends lost 7 bases at V and 0 bases at J; junction bases unmatched: 14. Germline V gene data show CDR1 as LNHDA and CDR2 as SQIVND (reference sequence). Here the CDR3 reads CASTLPGQTDMNTEAFF. The CDR3 DNA reads TGTGCCAGTACCTTACCGGGACAGACAGATATGAACACTGAAGCTTTCTTT.

This clone was seen only once. The chain joins TRBV7-2 to TRBJ1-2; 9 nucleotides agree with TRBD1. The V gene's germline CDR1 is SGHTA and CDR2 FQGNSA. This CDR3 has 15 amino acids. Unmatched junction bases numbered 12, after V lost 5 bases and J lost 8 bases. The CDR3 bases are TGTGCCAGCAGCCTCCAACCTCTCGGACAGGGGGGCTACACCTTC. Translating gives CASSLQPLGQGGYTF. Filled out from reference TRBV7-2 and TRBJ1-2, the complete variable domain reads GAGVSQSPSNKVTEKGKDVELRCDPISGHTALYWYRQSLGQGLEFLIYFQGNSAPDKSGLPSDRFSAERTGGSVSTLTIQRTQQEDSAVYLCASSLQPLGQGGYTFGSGTRLTVV.

The chain recombines TRBV19 with TRBJ2-6; tentative D call: TRBD2 (6 bases). CDR1 is LNHDA, CDR2 SQIVND, per germline (reference sequence). The CDR3 spans 17 residues. Trimming stripped 3 bases from V and 4 bases from J, with 16 bases between. The CDR3 DNA follows: TGTGCCAGTAGTATCCAGGCGGCGGGATCAGGGGCCAACGTCCTGACTTTC. Translated, it gives CASSIQAAGSGANVLTF. Filled out from reference TRBV19 and TRBJ2-6, the complete variable domain reads DGGITQSPKYLFRKEGQNVTLSCEQNLNHDAMYWYRQDPGQGLRLIYYSQIVNDFQKGDIAEGYSVSREKKESFPLTVTSAQKNPTAFYLCASSIQAAGSGANVLTFGAGSRLTVL.

The rearrangement joins TRBV28 to TRBJ1-5, with TRBD1 as a possible D gene (5 bases). This CDR3 spans 15 amino acids. V was pared by 6 bases and J by 7 bases, with 19 bases between. CDR1 and CDR2 from the germline V gene are MDHEN and SYDVKM. The CDR3 sequence: CASSLTVGVSQPQHF. The CDR3 region has the DNA TGTGCCAGCAGCCTAACAGTAGGGGTCAGCCAGCCCCAGCATTTT.

This sequence joins TRBV21-1 and TRBJ1-5. TRBV21-1 is noted as a pseudogene. This CDR3 has 17 residues. For the CDR3, the DNA is TGTGCCAGCAGCAAAGCGCCGGTGAGATTCCCCGGTCAGCCCCAGCATTTT. It is translated as CASSKAPVRFPGQPQHF.